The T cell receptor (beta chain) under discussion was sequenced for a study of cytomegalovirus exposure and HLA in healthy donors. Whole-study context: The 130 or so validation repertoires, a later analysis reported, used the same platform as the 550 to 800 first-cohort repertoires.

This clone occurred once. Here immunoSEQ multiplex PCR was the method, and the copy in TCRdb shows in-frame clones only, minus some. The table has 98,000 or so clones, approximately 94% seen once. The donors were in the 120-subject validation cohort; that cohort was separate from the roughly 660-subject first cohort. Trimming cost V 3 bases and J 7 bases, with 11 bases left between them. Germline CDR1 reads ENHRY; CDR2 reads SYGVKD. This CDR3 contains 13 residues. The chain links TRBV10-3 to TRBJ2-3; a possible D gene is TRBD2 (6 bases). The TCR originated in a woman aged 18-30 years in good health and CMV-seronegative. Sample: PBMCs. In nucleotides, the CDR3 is TGTGCCATCAGTGAAACTAGCCGAAATACGCAGTATTTT. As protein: CAISETSRNTQYF.